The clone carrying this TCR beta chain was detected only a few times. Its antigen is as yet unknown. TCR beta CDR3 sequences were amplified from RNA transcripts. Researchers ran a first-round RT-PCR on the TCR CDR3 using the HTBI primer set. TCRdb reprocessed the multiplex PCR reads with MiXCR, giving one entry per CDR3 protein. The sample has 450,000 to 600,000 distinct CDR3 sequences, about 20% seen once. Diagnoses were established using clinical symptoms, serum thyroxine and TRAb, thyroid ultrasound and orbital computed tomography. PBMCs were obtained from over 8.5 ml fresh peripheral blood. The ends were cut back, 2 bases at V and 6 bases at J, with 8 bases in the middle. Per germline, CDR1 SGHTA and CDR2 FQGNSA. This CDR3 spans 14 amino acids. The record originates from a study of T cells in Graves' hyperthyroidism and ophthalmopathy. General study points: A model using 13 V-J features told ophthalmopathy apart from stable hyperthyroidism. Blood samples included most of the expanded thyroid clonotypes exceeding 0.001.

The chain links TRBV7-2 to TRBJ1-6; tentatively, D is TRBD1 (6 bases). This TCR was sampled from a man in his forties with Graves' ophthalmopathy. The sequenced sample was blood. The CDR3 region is CASSLQGINSPLHF. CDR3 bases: TGTGCCAGCAGCTTACAGGGGATTAATTCACCCCTCCACTTT.